This paragraph covers one T cell receptor (beta chain) sequence. The record originates from a study of T cell changes during pregnancy in multiple sclerosis. CDR1 is MNHNY and CDR2 is SVGAGI in the germline V gene (reference sequence). Trimming left V 6 bases short and J 2 bases short, with 14 bases between. The CDR3 contains 15 residues. Produced via immunoSEQ multiplex PCR; TCRdb's table is partial and in-frame only. The sample lists fewer than 80,000 clones, 85% to 95% occurring once. Specimen: CD4+ T cells from peripheral blood mononuclear cells, collected after pregnancy. The rearrangement links TRBV6-6 to TRBJ2-1; D is uncertain. This TCR was recovered from a female donor with multiple sclerosis, enrolled in a pregnancy study. CDR3 DNA: TGTGCCAGCAGATCCGAACTTATAACCTACAATGAGCAGTTCTTC. Amino acids: CASRSELITYNEQFF.